This record covers a single T cell receptor (beta chain). The CDR3 does not close with the conserved phenylalanine or tryptophan, likely indicating a read error. The limits of the CDR3 on the DNA are not certain, so only TCRdb's listed CDR3 is given. Germline V gene lookup returns CDR1 SGHTA and CDR2 FQGNSA. The CDR3 extends over 13 residues, inclusive of both ends. The sequenced patients had an expansion of CD8+CD57+ cells seen by flow cytometry. Every patient had severe acquired aplastic anemia. Genomic DNA acted as the template from which TCR beta VDJ combination and CDR3 sequence profiling were carried out. TCRdb processed the reads anew with MiXCR; each CDR3 protein has one entry. The data contain 260,000 or so distinct CDR3 sequences, roughly 80% of them singletons. This sample is drawn from a study of CD8+CD57+ T cells in acquired aplastic anemia. The wider study: DNA recovered from sorted CD4+ and CD8+ cells had a mean of roughly 3 ug.

This rearrangement joins TRBV7-2 to TRBJ2-3; TRBD2, the D gene given by the table, was not confirmed from the DNA. This receptor was obtained from a human donor with aplastic anemia. The sequencing sample was made of sorted CD4+, CD8+, or CD8+CD57+ T cells (not recorded which) from PBMCs. CDR3 loop: CASGLGAGDTEYL.